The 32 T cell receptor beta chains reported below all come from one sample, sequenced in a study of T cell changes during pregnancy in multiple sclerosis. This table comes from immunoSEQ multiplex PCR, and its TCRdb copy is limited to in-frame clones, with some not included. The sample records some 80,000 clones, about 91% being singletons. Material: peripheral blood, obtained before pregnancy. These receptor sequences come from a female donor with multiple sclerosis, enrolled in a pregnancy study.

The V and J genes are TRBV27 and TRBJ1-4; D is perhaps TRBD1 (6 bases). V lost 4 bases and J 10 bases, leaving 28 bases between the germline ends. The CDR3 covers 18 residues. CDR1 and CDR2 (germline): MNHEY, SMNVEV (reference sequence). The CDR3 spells CASSSPARQRTDMGKLFF. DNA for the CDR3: TGTGCCAGCAGTTCACCCGCCCGCCAGCGGACAGACATGGGAAAACTGTTTTTT. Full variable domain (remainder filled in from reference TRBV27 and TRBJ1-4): EAQVTQNPRYLITVTGKKLTVTCSQNMNHEYMSWYRQDPGLGLRQIYYSMNVEVTDKGDVPEGYKVSRKEKRNFPLILESPSPNQTSLYFCASSSPARQRTDMGKLFFGSGTQLSVL.

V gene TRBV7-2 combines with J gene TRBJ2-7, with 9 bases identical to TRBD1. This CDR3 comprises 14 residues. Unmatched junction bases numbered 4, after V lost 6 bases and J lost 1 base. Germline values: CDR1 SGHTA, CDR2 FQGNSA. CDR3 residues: CASRSGTGSYEQYF. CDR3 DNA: TGTGCCAGCAGGTCCGGGACAGGGTCCTACGAGCAGTACTTC. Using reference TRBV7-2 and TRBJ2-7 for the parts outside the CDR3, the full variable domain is GAGVSQSPSNKVTEKGKDVELRCDPISGHTALYWYRQSLGQGLEFLIYFQGNSAPDKSGLPSDRFSAERTGGSVSTLTIQRTQQEDSAVYLCASRSGTGSYEQYFGPGTRLTVT.

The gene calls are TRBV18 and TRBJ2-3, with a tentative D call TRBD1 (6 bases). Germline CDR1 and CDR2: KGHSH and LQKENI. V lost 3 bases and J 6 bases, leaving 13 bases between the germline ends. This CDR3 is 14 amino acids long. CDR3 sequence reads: CASSPSQGWDTQYF. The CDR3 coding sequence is TGTGCCAGCTCACCTTCCCAGGGGTGGGATACGCAGTATTTT.

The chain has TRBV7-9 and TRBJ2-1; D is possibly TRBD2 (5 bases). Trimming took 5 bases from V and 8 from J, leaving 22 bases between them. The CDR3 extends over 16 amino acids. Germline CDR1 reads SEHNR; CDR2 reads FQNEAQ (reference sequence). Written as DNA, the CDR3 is TGTGCCAGCAGCGGACGATTAGCGCCGACGAGCCATGAGCAGTTCTTC. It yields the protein CASSGRLAPTSHEQFF.

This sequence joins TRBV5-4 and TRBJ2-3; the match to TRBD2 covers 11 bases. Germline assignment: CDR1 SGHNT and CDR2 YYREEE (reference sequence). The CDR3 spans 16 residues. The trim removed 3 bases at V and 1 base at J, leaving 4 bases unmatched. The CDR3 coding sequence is TGTGCCAGCAGCTCCGCGACTAGCGGGGGCACAGATACGCAGTATTTT. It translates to CASSSATSGGTDTQYF.

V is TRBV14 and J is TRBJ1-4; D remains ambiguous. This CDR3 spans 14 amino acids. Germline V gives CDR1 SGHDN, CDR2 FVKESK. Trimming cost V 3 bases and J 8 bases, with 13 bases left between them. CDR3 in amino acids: CASSQGAFGEKLFF. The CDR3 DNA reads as TGTGCCAGCAGCCAGGGCGCGTTTGGAGAAAAACTGTTTTTT.

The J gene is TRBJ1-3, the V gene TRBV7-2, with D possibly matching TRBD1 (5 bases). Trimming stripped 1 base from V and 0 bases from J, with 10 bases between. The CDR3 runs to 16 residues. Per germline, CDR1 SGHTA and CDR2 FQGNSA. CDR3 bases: TGTGCCAGCAGCTTAGGGGGCAGGATCTCTGGAAACACCATATATTTT. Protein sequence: CASSLGGRISGNTIYF.

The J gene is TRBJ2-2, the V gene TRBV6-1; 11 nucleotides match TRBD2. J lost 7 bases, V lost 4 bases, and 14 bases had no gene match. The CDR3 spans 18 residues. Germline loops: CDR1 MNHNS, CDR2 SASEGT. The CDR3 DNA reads TGTGCCAGCAGTGCCTCATTTAGCGGGGGGGCCGATAGCGGGGAGCTGTTTTTT. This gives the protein CASSASFSGGADSGELFF.

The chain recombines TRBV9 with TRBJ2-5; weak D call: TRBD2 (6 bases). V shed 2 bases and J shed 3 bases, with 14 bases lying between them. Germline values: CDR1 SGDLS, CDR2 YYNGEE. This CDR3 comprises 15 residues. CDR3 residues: CASSVAGWGEETQYF. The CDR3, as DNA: TGTGCCAGCAGCGTTGCGGGGTGGGGGGAAGAGACCCAGTACTTC. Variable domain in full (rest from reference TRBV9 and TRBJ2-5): DSGVTQTPKHLITATGQRVTLRCSPRSGDLSVYWYQQSLDQGLQFLIQYYNGEERAKGNILERFSAQQFPDLHSELNLSSLELGDSALYFCASSVAGWGEETQYFGPGTRLLVL.

The CDR3 DNA sequence: TGTGCCAGCAGTTTAGGGGGGGGTTACAATGAGCAGTTCTTC. Its protein product is CASSLGGGYNEQFF. This sequence joins TRBV27 and TRBJ2-1; 7 bases line up with TRBD2. Germline lookup yields CDR1 MNHEY and CDR2 SMNVEV (reference sequence). The CDR3 is made up of 14 amino acids. Losses at the gene ends were 2 bases for V and 4 bases for J; bases not matched to a gene: 2.

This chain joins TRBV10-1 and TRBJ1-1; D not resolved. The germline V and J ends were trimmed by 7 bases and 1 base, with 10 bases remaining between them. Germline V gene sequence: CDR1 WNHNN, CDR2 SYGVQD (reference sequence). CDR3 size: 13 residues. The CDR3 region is CASTFGPNTEAFF. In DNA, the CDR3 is TGCGCCAGCACCTTCGGTCCGAACACTGAAGCTTTCTTT.

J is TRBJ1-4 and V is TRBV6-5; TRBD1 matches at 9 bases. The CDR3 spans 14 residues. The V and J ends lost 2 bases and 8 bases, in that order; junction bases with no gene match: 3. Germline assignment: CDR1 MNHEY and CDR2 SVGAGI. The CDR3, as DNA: TGTGCCAGCAGTTACACAGGGGGCCGGGAAAAACTGTTTTTT. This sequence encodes CASSYTGGREKLFF.

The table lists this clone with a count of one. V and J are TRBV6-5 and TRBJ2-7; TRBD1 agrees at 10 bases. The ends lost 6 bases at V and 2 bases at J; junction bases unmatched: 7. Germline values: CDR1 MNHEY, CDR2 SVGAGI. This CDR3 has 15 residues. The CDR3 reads CASRAGTGATYEQYF. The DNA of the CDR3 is TGTGCCAGCAGGGCTGGGACAGGGGCTACCTACGAGCAGTACTTC.

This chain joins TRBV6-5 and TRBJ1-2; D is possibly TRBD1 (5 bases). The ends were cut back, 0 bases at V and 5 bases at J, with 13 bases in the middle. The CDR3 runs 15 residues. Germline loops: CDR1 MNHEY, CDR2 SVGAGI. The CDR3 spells CASSYSAGKWYGYTF. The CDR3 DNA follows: TGTGCCAGCAGTTACTCGGCAGGGAAATGGTATGGCTACACCTTC.

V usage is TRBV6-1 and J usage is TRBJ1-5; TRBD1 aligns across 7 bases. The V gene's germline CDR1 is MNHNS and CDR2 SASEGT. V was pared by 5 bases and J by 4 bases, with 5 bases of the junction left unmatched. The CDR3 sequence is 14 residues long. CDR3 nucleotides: TGTGCCAGCAGTTGGGACAGCCTGAATCAGCCCCAGCATTTT. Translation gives CASSWDSLNQPQHF.

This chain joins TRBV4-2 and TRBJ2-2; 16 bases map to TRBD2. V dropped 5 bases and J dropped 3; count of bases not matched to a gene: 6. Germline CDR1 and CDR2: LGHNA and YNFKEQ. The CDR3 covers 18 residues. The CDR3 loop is CASSFGTSGGADTGELFF. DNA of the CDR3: TGTGCCAGCAGCTTTGGGACTAGCGGGGGGGCCGACACCGGGGAGCTGTTTTTT.

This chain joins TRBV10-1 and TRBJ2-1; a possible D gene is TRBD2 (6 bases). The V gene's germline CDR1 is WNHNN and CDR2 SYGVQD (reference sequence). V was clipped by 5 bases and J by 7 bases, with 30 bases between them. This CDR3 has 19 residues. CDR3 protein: CASSLPRTMVACRWNEQFF. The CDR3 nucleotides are TGCGCCAGCAGTCTACCCCGGACTATGGTAGCCTGCCGGTGGAATGAGCAGTTCTTC.

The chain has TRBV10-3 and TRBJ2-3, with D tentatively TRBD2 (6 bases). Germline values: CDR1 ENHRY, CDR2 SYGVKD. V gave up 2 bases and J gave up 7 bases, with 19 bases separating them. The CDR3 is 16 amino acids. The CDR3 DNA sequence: TGTGCCATCAGTGAGCCTTGGAGGGTCTCGAAGAATACGCAGTATTTT. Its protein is CAISEPWRVSKNTQYF.

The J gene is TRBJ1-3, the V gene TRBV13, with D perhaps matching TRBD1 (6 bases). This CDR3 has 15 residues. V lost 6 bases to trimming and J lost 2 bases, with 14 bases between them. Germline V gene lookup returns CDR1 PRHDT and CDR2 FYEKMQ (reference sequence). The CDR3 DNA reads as TGTGCCAGCAGTGTGCACAGGGAAACTGGAAACACCATATATTTT. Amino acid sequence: CASSVHRETGNTIYF.

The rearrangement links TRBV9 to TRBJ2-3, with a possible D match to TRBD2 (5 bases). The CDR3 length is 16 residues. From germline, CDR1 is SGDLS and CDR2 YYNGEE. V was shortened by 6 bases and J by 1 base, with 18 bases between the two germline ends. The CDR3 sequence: CASTLREGSRTDTQYF. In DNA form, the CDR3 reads TGTGCCAGCACCTTAAGGGAAGGGAGTCGCACAGATACGCAGTATTTT.

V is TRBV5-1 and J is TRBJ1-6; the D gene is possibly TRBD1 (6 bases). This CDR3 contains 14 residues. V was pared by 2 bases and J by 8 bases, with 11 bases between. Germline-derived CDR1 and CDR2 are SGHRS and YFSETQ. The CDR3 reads CASSLQGHDSPLHF. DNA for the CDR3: TGCGCCAGCAGCTTACAGGGTCATGATTCACCCCTCCACTTT. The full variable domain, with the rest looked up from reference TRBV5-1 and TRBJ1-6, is KAGVTQTPRYLIKTRGQQVTLSCSPISGHRSVSWYQQTPGQGLQFLFEYFSETQRNKGNFPGRFSGRQFSNSRSEMNVSTLELGDSALYLCASSLQGHDSPLHFGNGTRLTVT.

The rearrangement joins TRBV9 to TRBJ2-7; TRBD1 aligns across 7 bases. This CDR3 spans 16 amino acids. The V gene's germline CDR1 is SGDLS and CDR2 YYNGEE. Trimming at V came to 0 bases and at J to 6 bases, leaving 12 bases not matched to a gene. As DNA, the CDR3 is TGTGCCAGCAGCGTAGGTATTGACAGGGTGGTACGCGAGCAGTACTTC. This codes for CASSVGIDRVVREQYF.

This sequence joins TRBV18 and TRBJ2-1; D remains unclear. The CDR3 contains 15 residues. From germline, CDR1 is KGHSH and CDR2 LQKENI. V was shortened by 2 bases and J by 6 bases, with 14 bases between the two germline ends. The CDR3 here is CASSPVEAPSNEQFF. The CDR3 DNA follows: TGTGCCAGCTCACCAGTGGAAGCGCCGTCCAATGAGCAGTTCTTC.

CDR3 in DNA: TGTGCCAGCAGCAAACTTGAGGGATTGGGGAACACTGAAGCTTTCTTT. Amino acid sequence: CASSKLEGLGNTEAFF. The V and J genes are TRBV7-9 and TRBJ1-1; D not certain. Germline values: CDR1 SEHNR, CDR2 FQNEAQ (reference sequence). Trimming left V 5 bases short and J 1 base short, with 17 bases between. CDR3 size: 16 residues. Based on the CDR3 plus reference TRBV7-9 and TRBJ1-1, the full variable domain is DTGVSQNPRHKITKRGQNVTFRCDPISEHNRLYWYRQTLGQGPEFLTYFQNEAQLEKSRLLSDRFSAERPKGSFSTLEIQRTEQGDSAMYLCASSKLEGLGNTEAFFGQGTRLTVV.

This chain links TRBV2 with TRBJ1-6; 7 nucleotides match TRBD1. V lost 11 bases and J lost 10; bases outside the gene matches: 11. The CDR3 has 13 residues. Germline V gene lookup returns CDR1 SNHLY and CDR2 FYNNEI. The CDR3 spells CACHGYRGSPLHF. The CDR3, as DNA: TGTGCCTGCCACGGATACAGGGGATCACCCCTCCACTTT.

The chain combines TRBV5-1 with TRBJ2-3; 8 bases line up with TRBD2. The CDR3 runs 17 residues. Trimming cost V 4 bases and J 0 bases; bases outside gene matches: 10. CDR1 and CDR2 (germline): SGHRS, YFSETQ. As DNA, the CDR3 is TGCGCCAGCAGCGGTGGCCCACTAGCGGCTAGCACAGATACGCAGTATTTT. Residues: CASSGGPLAASTDTQYF.

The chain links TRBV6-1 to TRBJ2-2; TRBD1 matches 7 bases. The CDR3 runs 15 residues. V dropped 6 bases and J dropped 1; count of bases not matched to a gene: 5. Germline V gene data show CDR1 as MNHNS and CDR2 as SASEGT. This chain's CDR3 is CASRWAGGNTGELFF. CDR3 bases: TGTGCCAGCAGATGGGCAGGGGGGAACACCGGGGAGCTGTTTTTT.

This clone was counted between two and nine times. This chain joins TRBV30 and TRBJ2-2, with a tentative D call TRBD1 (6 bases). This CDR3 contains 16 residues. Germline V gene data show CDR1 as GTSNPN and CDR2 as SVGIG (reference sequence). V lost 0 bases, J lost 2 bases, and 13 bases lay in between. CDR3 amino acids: CAWSVQWGPNTGELFF. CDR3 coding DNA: TGTGCCTGGAGTGTACAGTGGGGGCCCAACACCGGGGAGCTGTTTTTT. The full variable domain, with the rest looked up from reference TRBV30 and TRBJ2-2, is SQTIHQWPATLVQPVGSPLSLECTVEGTSNPNLYWYRQAAGRGLQLLFYSVGIGQISSEVPQNLSASRPQDRQFILSSKKLLLSDSGFYLCAWSVQWGPNTGELFFGEGSRLTVL.

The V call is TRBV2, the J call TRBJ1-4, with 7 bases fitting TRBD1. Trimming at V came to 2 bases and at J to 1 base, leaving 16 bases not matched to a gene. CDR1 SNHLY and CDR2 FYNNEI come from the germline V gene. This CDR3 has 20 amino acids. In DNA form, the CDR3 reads TGTGCCAGCAGTGAATTGACCCGGACAGGCTATATCTTAACTAATGAAAAACTGTTTTTT. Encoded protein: CASSELTRTGYILTNEKLFF.

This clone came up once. CDR3 coding DNA: TGTGCCAGCAGCTTAGGTCTAGCGGGGGTAGTTGATGAGCAGTTCTTC. It is translated as CASSLGLAGVVDEQFF. J is TRBJ2-1 and V is TRBV7-9; 10 positions agree with TRBD2. The CDR3 consists of 16 residues. The V and J ends lost 1 base and 8 bases, in that order; junction bases with no gene match: 8. The germline CDR1 and CDR2 sequences are SEHNR and FQNEAQ (reference sequence). Supplemented by reference TRBV7-9 and TRBJ2-1, the full variable domain reads DTGVSQNPRHKITKRGQNVTFRCDPISEHNRLYWYRQTLGQGPEFLTYFQNEAQLEKSRLLSDRFSAERPKGSFSTLEIQRTEQGDSAMYLCASSLGLAGVVDEQFFGPGTRLTVL.

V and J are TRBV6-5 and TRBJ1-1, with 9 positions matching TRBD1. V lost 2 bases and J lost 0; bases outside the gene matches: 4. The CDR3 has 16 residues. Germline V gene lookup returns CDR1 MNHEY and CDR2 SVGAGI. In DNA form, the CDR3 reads TGTGCCAGCAGTTACCCAGGGACAGGGATGAACACTGAAGCTTTCTTT. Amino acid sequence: CASSYPGTGMNTEAFF.

CDR3 sequence: CASSVGGTLDQPQHF. CDR3 sequence (DNA): TGTGCCAGCAGCGTAGGTGGGACACTGGATCAGCCCCAGCATTTT. This sequence joins TRBV9 and TRBJ1-5, with D possibly being TRBD1 (6 bases). The V gene lost 0 bases and the J gene lost 5 bases, with 12 bases spanning the gap. Germline CDR1 SGDLS, CDR2 YYNGEE. The CDR3 contains 15 residues. Full variable domain (outside the CDR3, taken from reference TRBV9 and TRBJ1-5): DSGVTQTPKHLITATGQRVTLRCSPRSGDLSVYWYQQSLDQGLQFLIQYYNGEERAKGNILERFSAQQFPDLHSELNLSSLELGDSALYFCASSVGGTLDQPQHFGDGTRLSIL.